This T cell receptor beta chain originates from a study of cytomegalovirus exposure and HLA in healthy donors. The CDR3 is made up of 15 amino acids. CDR1 and CDR2 from the germline V gene are LNHDA and SQIVND (reference sequence). Trimming cost V 1 base and J 6 bases; bases outside gene matches: 5. As regards this clone: Antigen unknown.

The PCR made use of 60 Vbeta and 13 Jbeta primers. Only in-frame clones appear in the TCRdb table, and some are missing; sequencing was by immunoSEQ multiplex PCR. The table includes some 150,000 clones, around 80% detected once. The donors, nominally healthy at sampling, likely had unrecorded immune exposures. Study-level results: Follow-up analysis later connected one missense variant in DCLRE1C with trimming of TCR beta V- and J-genes. Using the classifier, cytomegalovirus status was reportedly diagnosed with high specificity and sensitivity. A previous analysis found most TCR beta V segments productive roughly 87% or roughly 30% of the time.

Sequencing was performed on PBMCs. The chain couples TRBV19 to TRBJ2-3, with TRBD2 matching 9 bases. The TCR comes from a woman in her twenties or thirties in good health and CMV-seronegative. This chain's CDR3 is CASSIVAGASDTQYF. The CDR3 bases are TGTGCCAGTAGTATAGTAGCGGGAGCTTCGGATACGCAGTATTTT.